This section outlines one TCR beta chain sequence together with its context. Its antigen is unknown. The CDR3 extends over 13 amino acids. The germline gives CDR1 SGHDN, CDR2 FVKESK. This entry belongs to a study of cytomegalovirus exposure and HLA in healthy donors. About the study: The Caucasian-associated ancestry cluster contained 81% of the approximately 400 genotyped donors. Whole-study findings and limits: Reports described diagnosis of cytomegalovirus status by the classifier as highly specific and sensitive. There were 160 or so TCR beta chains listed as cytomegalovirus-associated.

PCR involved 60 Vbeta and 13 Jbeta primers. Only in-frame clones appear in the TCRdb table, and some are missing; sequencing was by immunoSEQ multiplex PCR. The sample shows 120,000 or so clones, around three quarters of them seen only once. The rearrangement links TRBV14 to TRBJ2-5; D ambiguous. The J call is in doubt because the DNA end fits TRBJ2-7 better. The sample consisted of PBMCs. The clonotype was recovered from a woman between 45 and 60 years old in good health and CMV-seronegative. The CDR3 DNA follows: TGTGCCAGCAGCCAAGTTTGGAGCTACGAGCAGTACTTC. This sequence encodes CASSQVWSYEQYF.